Reported below is one TCR beta chain. This sample is drawn from a study of T cell changes during pregnancy in multiple sclerosis. This CDR3 region has 15 residues. V trimming: 1 base; J trimming: 2 bases; junction bases outside the gene matches: 6. Germline V gene lookup returns CDR1 GTSNPN and CDR2 SVGIG (reference sequence). Assay used: immunoSEQ multiplex PCR; TCRdb lists only in-frame clones, some missing. The table records some 76,000 clones, roughly 91% of them present only once. The chain has TRBV30 and TRBJ2-3; TRBD1 matches 7 bases. This clonotype was obtained from a female donor with multiple sclerosis, enrolled in a pregnancy study. The starting material was CD4+ T cells from peripheral blood mononuclear cells, obtained after pregnancy. The DNA for the CDR3 is TGTGCCTGGAGTGAAATGGGGACAGCCACAGATACGCAGTATTTT. Translation gives CAWSEMGTATDTQYF.